The 24 T cell receptor beta chains in this list originate from one sample, sequenced in a study of cytomegalovirus exposure and HLA in healthy donors. The PCR made use of 60 Vbeta and 13 Jbeta primers. Data came from immunoSEQ multiplex PCR; TCRdb stores just in-frame clones and leaves some out. Of about 150,000 clones listed, less than 85% were seen once; the top ten hold 1.5% to 1.9%. Material for sequencing was PBMCs. The receptors derive from a man aged 35-49 years in good health and CMV-seronegative.

The V and J genes are TRBV5-6 and TRBJ2-6; D call uncertain. Germline V gene data show CDR1 as SGHDT and CDR2 as YYEEEE. V dropped 3 bases and J dropped 5 bases, with 6 bases sitting between them. This CDR3 has 13 amino acids. Here the CDR3 DNA reads TGTGCCAGCAGCTCAGACAGGGCCAACGTCCTGACTTTC. Encoded protein: CASSSDRANVLTF. The full variable domain, rest sourced from reference TRBV5-6 and TRBJ2-6, is DAGVTQSPTHLIKTRGQQVTLRCSPKSGHDTVSWYQQALGQGPQFIFQYYEEEERQRGNFPDRFSGHQFPNYSSELNVNALLLGDSALYLCASSSDRANVLTFGAGSRLTVL.

The rearrangement joins TRBV11-2 to TRBJ2-7, with unresolved D. CDR1 is SGHAT and CDR2 is FQNNGV in the germline V gene. Trimming stripped 1 base from V and 0 bases from J, with 16 bases between. CDR3 length equals 17 residues. The CDR3 here is CASSLVNLGVSSYEQYF. The CDR3 bases are TGTGCCAGCAGCTTAGTGAACCTAGGTGTAAGCTCCTACGAGCAGTACTTC.

This clone has a single count. V is TRBV11-3 and J is TRBJ2-5; a possible D gene is TRBD1 (6 bases). The germline V gene encodes CDR1 SGHNT and CDR2 YENEEA. This CDR3 contains 13 residues. Trimming stripped 5 bases from V and 5 bases from J, with 12 bases between. CDR3: CASSPTGWETQYF. CDR3 DNA sequence: TGTGCCAGCAGCCCTACAGGGTGGGAGACCCAGTACTTC. Full variable domain (outside the CDR3, taken from reference TRBV11-3 and TRBJ2-5): EAGVVQSPRYKIIEKKQPVAFWCNPISGHNTLYWYLQNLGQGPELLIRYENEEAVDDSQLPKDRFSAERLKGVDSTLKIQPAELGDSAVYLCASSPTGWETQYFGPGTRLLVL.

The V and J genes are TRBV2 and TRBJ2-1, with TRBD2 matching 7 bases. The CDR3 has 16 amino acids. The germline V gene encodes CDR1 SNHLY and CDR2 FYNNEI. V was clipped by 2 bases and J by 3 bases; unmatched bases: 7. CDR3 loop: CASSERPSGYYNEQFF. Written as DNA, the CDR3 is TGTGCCAGCAGTGAAAGGCCTAGCGGATACTACAATGAGCAGTTCTTC.

The chain recombines TRBV7-2 with TRBJ2-5, with 7 positions matching TRBD2. The CDR3 consists of 15 residues. J gave up 2 bases and V 4 bases, and 7 bases lay outside the gene matches. Germline V gene data show CDR1 as SGHTA and CDR2 as FQGNSA. CDR3: CASSSQTSPQETQYF. CDR3 nucleotide sequence: TGTGCCAGCAGCTCGCAGACTAGCCCACAAGAGACCCAGTACTTC.

The V and J genes are TRBV9 and TRBJ2-1; TRBD1 matches at 7 bases. There are 13 residues in the CDR3. J gave up 5 bases and V 2 bases, and 1 base lay outside the gene matches. Germline V gives CDR1 SGDLS, CDR2 YYNGEE. The CDR3 is CASSVDRDNEQFF. The DNA for the CDR3 is TGTGCCAGCAGCGTCGACAGGGACAATGAGCAGTTCTTC.

The rearrangement uses TRBV4-1 and TRBJ2-2; D is possibly TRBD2 (6 bases). The CDR3 runs 17 residues. V was cut by 1 base and J by 0 bases, with 12 bases left in between. The germline gives CDR1 MGHRA, CDR2 YSYEKL. The chain's CDR3 is CASSQGRAYTNTGELFF. DNA for the CDR3: TGCGCCAGCAGCCAAGGGAGGGCGTATACGAACACCGGGGAGCTGTTTTTT.

The rearrangement joins TRBV29-1 to TRBJ2-1; the D gene is possibly TRBD2 (6 bases). CDR1 and CDR2 from the germline V gene are SQVTM and ANQGSEA. The V end lost 5 bases, the J end lost 15 bases, and 17 bases lay between the germline ends. This CDR3 has 11 amino acids. CDR3 nucleotides: TGCAGCGTTTGGGGGGACTCTCACCCGTTCTTC. Protein: CSVWGDSHPFF.

The chain carries TRBV7-3 and TRBJ2-2; 14 bases line up with TRBD2. From germline, CDR1 is SGHTA and CDR2 FQGTGA. This CDR3 is 15 amino acids long. V trimming: 3 bases; J trimming: 6 bases; junction bases outside the gene matches: 0. DNA for the CDR3: TGTGCCAGCAGCTTGACTAGCGGGGGGGCCGGGGAGCTGTTTTTT. Residues: CASSLTSGGAGELFF.

The chain uses TRBV7-9 and TRBJ2-5, with D possibly TRBD2 on 5 matching bases. Germline V gene sequence: CDR1 SEHNR, CDR2 FQNEAQ (reference sequence). Trimming took 8 bases from V and 4 from J, leaving 17 bases between them. The length of the CDR3 is 14 residues. The CDR3 nucleotides are TGTGCCAGCTGCCCGGGCGCCGAGGGAGAGACCCAGTACTTC. Its protein is CASCPGAEGETQYF.

The chain combines TRBV7-2 with TRBJ2-5; 9 positions agree with TRBD2. CDR1 is SGHTA, CDR2 FQGNSA, per germline. J gave up 7 bases and V 4 bases, and 10 bases lay outside the gene matches. This CDR3 region has 15 residues. In nucleotides, the CDR3 is TGTGCCAGCAGCTCTCAGGGCAGCGGGGGGAGGACCCAGTACTTC. Amino acid sequence: CASSSQGSGGRTQYF.

This clone was seen only a few times. The chain uses TRBV7-2 and TRBJ2-5; TRBD2 matches at 11 bases. The germline V gene encodes CDR1 SGHTA and CDR2 FQGNSA. The CDR3 is made up of 15 amino acids. The J segment lost 5 bases and the V segment lost 6 bases, leaving 8 bases of the junction unmatched. The CDR3 region has the DNA TGTGCCAGCAGAATTAGCGGGAGGGCCGGGGAGACCCAGTACTTC. Its protein product is CASRISGRAGETQYF.

The genes are TRBV7-6 and TRBJ1-2; 7 bases fit TRBD1. From germline, CDR1 is SGHVS and CDR2 FNYEAQ. The CDR3 runs 14 residues. V shed 4 bases and J 2 bases; nucleotides not matched to a gene: 4. The DNA of the CDR3 is TGTGCCAGCAGCTCGACAGGGCCGAACTATGGCTACACCTTC. Translation gives CASSSTGPNYGYTF.

This chain uses TRBV6-5 with TRBJ1-2, with 10 bases that match TRBD1. The CDR3 covers 13 residues. The germline gives CDR1 MNHEY, CDR2 SVGAGI. The ends lost 7 bases at V and 7 bases at J; junction bases unmatched: 6. CDR3: CASTSGTGVGYTF. In nucleotides, the CDR3 is TGTGCCAGCACCTCCGGGACAGGGGTTGGCTACACCTTC.

The chain employs TRBV29-1 and TRBJ2-7; tentatively, D is TRBD1 (5 bases). The V gene's germline CDR1 is SQVTM and CDR2 ANQGSEA. V lost 6 bases and J lost 0, with 12 bases in between. The CDR3 covers 13 residues. The chain's CDR3 is CSVRAGLSYEQYF. The CDR3 coding sequence is TGCAGCGTCCGAGCAGGGCTCTCCTACGAGCAGTACTTC.

This chain uses TRBV18 with TRBJ2-2, with D unresolved. V was cut by 1 base and J by 5 bases, with 5 bases left in between. CDR3 length: 13 amino acids. Germline CDR1 is KGHSH and CDR2 is LQKENI. The CDR3 here is CASSPQRTGELFF. In DNA, the CDR3 is TGTGCCAGCTCACCACAGAGGACCGGGGAGCTGTTTTTT.

The chain couples TRBV27 to TRBJ2-2, with 7 positions matching TRBD1. CDR3 size: 15 residues. In germline, CDR1 is MNHEY, CDR2 SMNVEV (reference sequence). Trimming took 1 base from V and 5 from J; bases not matched to a gene: 4. CDR3 in amino acids: CASSLLAGGTGELFF. CDR3 nucleotide sequence: TGTGCCAGCAGTTTATTGGCAGGGGGAACCGGGGAGCTGTTTTTT.

The chain couples TRBV6-5 to TRBJ2-3, with D possibly matching TRBD1 (7 bases). This CDR3 spans 14 amino acids. Trimming cost V 5 bases and J 5 bases, with 14 bases left between them. Germline CDR1 is MNHEY and CDR2 is SVGAGI. The CDR3 is CASSAGGYQDTQYF. As DNA, the CDR3 is TGTGCCAGCAGTGCAGGGGGGTACCAAGATACGCAGTATTTT.

This clone was detected only a few times. V gene TRBV4-1 combines with J gene TRBJ2-3; 8 nucleotides match TRBD1. The length of the CDR3 is 16 residues. Germline CDR1 and CDR2: MGHRA and YSYEKL. With 3 bases clipped from V and 4 bases from J, the junction kept 9 bases outside the gene matches. CDR3 sequence: CASSQAHGQGADTQYF. DNA for the CDR3: TGCGCCAGCAGCCAGGCCCACGGACAGGGCGCAGATACGCAGTATTTT.

The chain recombines TRBV25-1 with TRBJ2-7; TRBD2 matches at 10 bases. The CDR3 consists of 15 residues. J gave up 4 bases and V 5 bases, and 8 bases lay outside the gene matches. Germline V lookup: CDR1 MGHDK, CDR2 SYGVNS. As DNA, the CDR3 is TGTGCCAGCAGTCAGACTAGCGGGTTCTTTTACGAGCAGTACTTC. Translated: CASSQTSGFFYEQYF.

The V and J genes are TRBV19 and TRBJ2-7; 7 nucleotides line up with TRBD1. This CDR3 has 15 residues. CDR1 is LNHDA, CDR2 SQIVND, per germline (reference sequence). With V trimmed by 8 bases and J by 0 bases, 10 bases remained unmatched. CDR3 loop: CASRPRQGLSYEQYF. The CDR3 DNA follows: TGTGCCAGTCGTCCAAGACAGGGCCTCTCCTACGAGCAGTACTTC.

The J gene is TRBJ1-1, the V gene TRBV2, with D hard to call. Germline CDR1 reads SNHLY; CDR2 reads FYNNEI. The CDR3 runs to 11 residues. Trimming took 6 bases from V and 10 from J, leaving 12 bases between them. CDR3 amino acids: CASSAGLGAFF. DNA of the CDR3: TGTGCCAGCAGCGCGGGCCTAGGAGCTTTCTTT. Full variable domain (outside the CDR3, taken from reference TRBV2 and TRBJ1-1): EPEVTQTPSHQVTQMGQEVILRCVPISNHLYFYWYRQILGQKVEFLVSFYNNEISEKSEIFDDQFSVERPDGSNFTLKIRSTKLEDSAMYFCASSAGLGAFFGQGTRLTVV.

The chain employs TRBV30 and TRBJ2-7; a possible D gene is TRBD2 (6 bases). This CDR3 is 14 amino acids long. V lost 0 bases and J lost 6, with 15 bases in between. Germline values: CDR1 GTSNPN, CDR2 SVGIG (reference sequence). DNA of the CDR3: TGTGCCTGGAGTGTCGACGGGAGTCAAGTCGAGCAGTACTTC. This codes for CAWSVDGSQVEQYF.

The chain combines TRBV2 with TRBJ2-1, with 12 nucleotides matching TRBD2. Germline V gene lookup returns CDR1 SNHLY and CDR2 FYNNEI. The V and J ends lost 6 bases and 9 bases, in that order; junction bases with no gene match: 6. The length of the CDR3 is 14 residues. The CDR3 reads CASRGGLAGTEQFF. The CDR3 DNA is TGTGCCAGCAGGGGGGGACTAGCGGGCACTGAGCAGTTCTTC.